This T cell receptor (beta chain) derives from a study of cytomegalovirus exposure and HLA in healthy donors. Study conclusions and caveats: The availability of immune exposure information extended only to CMV serostatus.

The PCR was carried out with 60 Vbeta primers and 13 Jbeta primers. TCRdb keeps only in-frame clones here, not all; method: immunoSEQ multiplex PCR. Seen here are 200,000 to 300,000 clones, approximately 84% observed once, and the top ten hold more than 1.5%. The CDR3 covers 11 residues. Trimming removed 5 bases at V and 8 bases at J, with 9 bases between. Looked up from germline, CDR1 is MNHEY and CDR2 is SMNVEV (reference sequence). A note on this clone: Its antigen is unidentified.

The TCR was taken from a woman in her thirties or forties in good health and CMV-seropositive. Sequencing was carried out using PBMCs. J is TRBJ1-2 and V is TRBV27; D is perhaps TRBD1 (5 bases). CDR3 protein: CASSGGGGYTF. CDR3 DNA: TGTGCCAGCAGTGGGGGGGGAGGCTACACCTTC.